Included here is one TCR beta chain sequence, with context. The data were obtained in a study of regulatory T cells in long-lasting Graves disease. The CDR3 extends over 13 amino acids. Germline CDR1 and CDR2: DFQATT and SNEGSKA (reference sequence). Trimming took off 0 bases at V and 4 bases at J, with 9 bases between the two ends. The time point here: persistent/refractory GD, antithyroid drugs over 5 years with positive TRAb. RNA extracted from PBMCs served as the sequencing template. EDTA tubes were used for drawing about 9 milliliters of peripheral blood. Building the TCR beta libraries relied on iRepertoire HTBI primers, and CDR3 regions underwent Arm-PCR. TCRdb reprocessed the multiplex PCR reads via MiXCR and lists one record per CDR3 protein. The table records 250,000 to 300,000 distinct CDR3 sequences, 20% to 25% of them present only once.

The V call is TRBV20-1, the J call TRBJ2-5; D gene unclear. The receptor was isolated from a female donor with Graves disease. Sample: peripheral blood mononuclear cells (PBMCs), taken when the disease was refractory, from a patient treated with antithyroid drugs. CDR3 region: CSARDQIAETQYF. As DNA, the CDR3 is TGCAGTGCTAGAGACCAGATCGCAGAGACCCAGTACTTC.